A selection of T cell receptor beta chains follows, all from one sample in a study of cytomegalovirus exposure and HLA in healthy donors. Profiled with immunoSEQ multiplex PCR; TCRdb holds only in-frame clones, not every one. The sample consists of 180,000 or so clones, around nine tenths of them appearing once. Material: PBMCs. These receptors were obtained from a young man in good health and CMV-seropositive. Both conserved end residues are trimmed from each CDR3. Clone size appears in some rows only: once, few, many, or a class for an expanded clone.

v_gene	abundance	j_gene	CDR3aa
TRBV6-6	.	TRBJ1-5	ASSYDHPGQPQH
TRBV7-3	.	TRBJ1-1	ASSLTSRTRGDEAF
TRBV29-1	.	TRBJ2-7	SVARDRGTYEQY
TRBV13	.	TRBJ1-5	ASSYSRGQPQH
TRBV6-5	.	TRBJ2-3	ASRSQTGADTQY
TRBV30	once	TRBJ1-1	AWSIGQGGTEAF
TRBV7-2	once	TRBJ2-3	ASSLISGGTDTQY
TRBV2	.	TRBJ1-2	ASSLLGQGTYGYT
TRBV4-3	.	TRBJ2-2	ASSQDRQRGGGGELF
TRBV6-5	.	TRBJ1-1	ASSYAWQGGSTEAF
TRBV9	.	TRBJ2-7	ASSVEPTGDYEQY
TRBV6-1	.	TRBJ1-5	ASSVPGQGVWVDQPQH
TRBV10-3	once	TRBJ1-1	AIRPRQGGTEAF
TRBV7-9	once	TRBJ2-7	ASSSPGQGEQY
TRBV30	.	TRBJ1-5	AWTSSAAGNQPQH
TRBV15	.	TRBJ2-1	ATSTVGQGAMRLGYNEQF
TRBV5-6	.	TRBJ1-1	ASSSGQKNNTEAF
TRBV27	.	TRBJ2-3	ASSLVYRQDADTQY
TRBV6-5	few	TRBJ2-7	ASSPLHRPYEQY
TRBV7-3	.	TRBJ2-1	ASRSSGNDEQF
TRBV9	.	TRBJ2-3	ASSVGSSRTDTQY
TRBV28	.	TRBJ2-3	ASSPEALAGWNTQY
TRBV9	.	TRBJ2-3	ASTAGNTDTQY
TRBV6-5	.	TRBJ1-2	ASSYRGQGAGGYT
TRBV14	.	TRBJ1-1	ASSQDLGQPGAEAF
TRBV5-1	.	TRBJ2-7	ASSDRGPYEQY
TRBV28	.	TRBJ2-7	ASNSLKYEQY
TRBV5-8	.	TRBJ2-5	ASSLVRLTGVGETQY
TRBV7-9	.	TRBJ1-1	ASRASTGQGNTEAF
TRBV18	.	TRBJ1-2	ASSQDRTAYGYT
TRBV19	.	TRBJ1-2	ASSGGTAYGYT
TRBV6-6	.	TRBJ2-7	ASTLSGGLDEQY
TRBV6-4	.	TRBJ2-3	ASSDGETTDTQY
TRBV12-5	.	TRBJ2-3	AGRPRGDTQY
TRBV15	.	TRBJ2-1	ATSIGLAGDSYNEQF
TRBV19	.	TRBJ2-7	ATRDGAYEQY
TRBV5-1	.	TRBJ2-5	ASSKSGVPRHEETQY
TRBV7-9	few	TRBJ1-2	ASSSASGITHGYT
TRBV5-1	.	TRBJ2-7	ASSLNRGAGYEQY
TRBV28	.	TRBJ2-1	ASSFFGTSSYNEQF
TRBV20-1	.	TRBJ2-7	SAGTDYEQY
TRBV7-2	.	TRBJ2-1	ASSAGLPMNEQF
TRBV6-1	.	TRBJ2-7	ASSEGGTVVYEQY
TRBV15	.	TRBJ2-7	ATSRDPQGKSYEQY
TRBV5-1	.	TRBJ1-1	ASSLSPTGLSTEAF
TRBV27	few	TRBJ1-1	ASSWNRYTEAF
TRBV6-5	.	TRBJ2-4	ASRKQGAKNIQY
TRBV9	few	TRBJ1-2	ASMGGINYGYT
TRBV27	.	TRBJ2-1	ASSWFPRERQF
TRBV5-1	.	TRBJ2-5	ASSRTGTVPEETQY
TRBV28	.	TRBJ2-7	ASLQGRGVSYEQY
TRBV6-6	.	TRBJ2-7	ASSYSNQGLSGEQY
TRBV10-3	.	TRBJ2-7	AISDQKTGHSYEQY
TRBV18	.	TRBJ1-2	ASSPDRSANYGYT
TRBV28	once	TRBJ2-7	ASSLLGAYEQY
TRBV19	.	TRBJ1-2	ASSIDSRGPKRHGYT
TRBV30	.	TRBJ1-4	AWSLRGLVNEKLF
TRBV7-9	once	TRBJ2-5	ASRKGTGQETQY
TRBV7-2	.	TRBJ2-3	ASSLAGGYVGTQY